In this sample, the clone carrying this T cell receptor (beta chain) turned up many times. TCRdb itself ran the 5' RACE reads through MiXCR, one entry per CDR3 protein. The sample carries about 57,000 distinct CDR3 sequences, around 16% recorded once. This specimen belongs to a study of T cells of healthy individuals. V lost 7 bases and J 6 bases, leaving 3 bases between the germline ends. Germline lookup yields CDR1 DFQATT and CDR2 SNEGSKA (reference sequence). The CDR3 covers 8 residues. This sequence originates from a human donor in good health. This chain connects TRBV20-1 to TRBJ1-2; D ambiguous. CDR3 in DNA: TGCAGTGAAAATGGCTACACCTTC. Residues: CSENGYTF.